The following is a T cell receptor (beta chain) sequence with its context. The antigen it recognizes is unknown. Per-base quality was not reported, and no clone a single base away is much larger than it. The time point label, read with the paper, signifies: week 47, end of study. Each vaccine dose, consisting of 300 ug of a 20-mer mutant IDH1 peptide in Montanide, was administered subcutaneously with topical imiquimod. Eight vaccinations were administered to patients in weeks 1, 3, 5, 7, 11, 15, 19 and 23, corresponding to visits V03 through V10. Donors had newly diagnosed WHO grade 3 or 4 IDH1-mutant astrocytomas with loss of nuclear ATRX. The samples were drawn from NOA16, a multicentre, single-arm, open-label phase I trial in Germany that tested a mutant IDH1 peptide vaccine in humans for the first time. The DNeasy Blood and Tissue Kit was used to extract genomic DNA from EDTA blood for TCRB sequencing.

The junction carries 15 bases between V and J, which are trimmed by 1 base and 8 bases respectively. CDR1 and CDR2 are drawn from the germline V gene (reference sequence): GTSNPN, SVGIG. Its CDR3 holds 15 amino acids, cysteine through phenylalanine. Only the CDR3 region is kept as DNA, spanning 45 bases read in frame from base 1. The sample belongs to a study of a mutant IDH1 vaccine in newly diagnosed glioma (dated by TCRdb to 2020 to 2022). General notes on the study: Vaccination started 4-6 weeks after radiotherapy alone, or was given together with temozolomide cycles in the groups whose treatment included chemotherapy. Of the approximately 34 treated patients, 62.5% were male and around 38% were female, and a mean age of around 40 years was recorded. Prior to enrollment, standard therapy consisting of radiotherapy alone, temozolomide alone, or radiochemotherapy with temozolomide had been administered to patients, with the combination being received by most patients. The week-35 safety follow-up was designated visit V12, and the week-47 end of study was designated visit V13. Peripheral blood samples were drawn at six visits, namely V03 (baseline), V05, V07, V10, V12 and V13. Longitudinal TCRB deep sequencing was performed for about two dozen treated patients wherever samples were available for exploratory analyses.

The research as a whole found: Availability determined which PBMC samples were chosen for TCRB deep sequencing. No apparent relationship was observed between pseudoprogression and alterations in the top peripheral T cell clonotypes detected by TCRB sequencing. Immune responses induced by the vaccine were seen in approximately 93% of patients across multiple MHC alleles. The authors stated that sample limitations prevented analyses of patient blood samples from being reproduced.

Libraries were built with the immunoSEQ multiplex PCR assay. Following the manufacturer's protocol, the hsTCRB Kit was used to amplify rearranged TCR beta chain sequences. An Illumina MiSeq was used to sequence the TCRB libraries. Turning to the authors' computational methods: The kit vendor's proprietary platform handled demultiplexing, trimming and gene mapping. Held by TCRdb, this immuneACCESS table contains in-frame sequences only and omits some clones. Under half of the omission traces to an unresolved V gene where checked; the cause of the rest is unknown. That table supplies the V and J calls and clone size; D and trimming were determined from the DNA. This sample has roughly 51,000 clones in its table, and about 81% of those were observed once. Of the sample, approximately 4.6% is held by the ten largest clones.

Source: PBMCs, taken from a glioma patient whose treatment included an IDH1 peptide vaccine. The clonotype comes from a woman between 25 and 40 years old with glioma. Some clones in this sample may be carry-over from other donors' samples. This chain is built from TRBV30 and TRBJ1-6, with the D gene not clear enough to name. The base sequence is TGTGCCTGGAGTGCCCTGGACGGTGCCCATTCACCCCTCCACTTT. Translated, this gives CAWSALDGAHSPLHF.